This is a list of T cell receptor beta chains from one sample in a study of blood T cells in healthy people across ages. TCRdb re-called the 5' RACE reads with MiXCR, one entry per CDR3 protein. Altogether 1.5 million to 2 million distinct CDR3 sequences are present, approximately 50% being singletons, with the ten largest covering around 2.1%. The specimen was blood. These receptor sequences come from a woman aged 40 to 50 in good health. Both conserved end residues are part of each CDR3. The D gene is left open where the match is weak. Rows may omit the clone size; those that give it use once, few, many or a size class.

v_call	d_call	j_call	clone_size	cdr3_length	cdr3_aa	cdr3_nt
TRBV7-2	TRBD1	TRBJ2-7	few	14	CASRTGTVSYEQYF	TGTGCCAGCAGGACCGGGACAGTCTCCTACGAGCAGTACTTC
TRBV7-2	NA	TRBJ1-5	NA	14	CASSLRPDLLPQHF	TGTGCCAGCAGCTTGAGGCCGGACCTATTGCCCCAGCATTTT
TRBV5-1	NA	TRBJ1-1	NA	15	CASGLDGQGNTEAFF	TGCGCCAGCGGCTTGGATGGCCAGGGGAACACTGAAGCTTTCTTT
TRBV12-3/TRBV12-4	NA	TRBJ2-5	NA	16	CASSPGTTWHSETQYF	TGTGCCAGCAGCCCCGGGACGACCTGGCATTCCGAGACCCAGTACTTC
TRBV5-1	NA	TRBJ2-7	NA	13	CASRLDLSYEQYF	TGCGCCAGCAGATTGGACCTCTCCTACGAGCAGTACTTC
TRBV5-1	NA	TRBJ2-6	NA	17	CASSLAVGLSGANVLTF	TGCGCCAGCAGCTTGGCCGTCGGGCTTTCTGGGGCCAACGTCCTGACTTTC
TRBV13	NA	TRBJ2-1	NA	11	CASSPNGEQFF	TGTGCCAGCAGCCCAAATGGTGAGCAGTTCTTC
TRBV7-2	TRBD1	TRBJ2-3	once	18	CASSLNVDRGLGTDTQYF	TGTGCCAGCAGCTTAAACGTCGACAGGGGGCTTGGCACAGATACGCAGTATTTT
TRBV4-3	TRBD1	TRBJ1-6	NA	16	CASSQGSQGYNSPLHF	TGCGCCAGCAGCCAAGGATCACAGGGGTATAATTCACCCCTCCACTTT
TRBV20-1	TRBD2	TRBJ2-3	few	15	CSAWLAGGYTDTQYF	TGCAGTGCTTGGCTAGCGGGGGGTTACACAGATACGCAGTATTTT
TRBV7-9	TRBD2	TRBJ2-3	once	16	CASSTERGITTDTQYF	TGTGCCAGCAGCACCGAGCGGGGGATAACCACAGATACGCAGTATTTT
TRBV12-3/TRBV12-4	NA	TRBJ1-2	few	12	CASRGGWPGYTF	TGTGCCAGCCGGGGAGGGTGGCCTGGCTACACCTTC
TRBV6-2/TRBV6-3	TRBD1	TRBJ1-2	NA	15	CASSYSGQGRYGYTF	TGTGCCAGCAGTTACTCGGGACAGGGCCGCTATGGCTACACCTTC
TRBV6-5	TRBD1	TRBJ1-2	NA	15	CASSYSDRAYGGYTF	TGTGCCAGCAGTTATTCCGACAGGGCGTACGGGGGCTACACCTTC
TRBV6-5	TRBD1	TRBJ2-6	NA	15	CASRGQSPGANVLTF	TGTGCCAGCAGGGGACAGTCCCCCGGGGCCAACGTCCTGACTTTC
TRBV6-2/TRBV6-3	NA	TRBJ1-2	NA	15	CASSYMSGGNYGYTF	TGTGCCAGCAGTTACATGTCCGGTGGGAACTATGGCTACACCTTC
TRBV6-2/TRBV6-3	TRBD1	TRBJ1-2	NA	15	CASSSGQTTPIGYTF	TGTGCCAGCAGTTCGGGACAGACGACTCCTATCGGCTACACCTTC
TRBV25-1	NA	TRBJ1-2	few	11	CASSGGVVYTF	TGTGCCAGCAGTGGGGGCGTCGTCTACACCTTC
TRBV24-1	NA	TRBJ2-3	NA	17	CATSDLETEVSTDTQYF	TGTGCCACCAGTGATTTGGAGACAGAGGTGAGCACAGATACGCAGTATTTT
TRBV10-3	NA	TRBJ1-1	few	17	CAISEPTGSNMNTEAFF	TGTGCCATCAGTGAGCCGACAGGATCAAACATGAACACTGAAGCTTTCTTT
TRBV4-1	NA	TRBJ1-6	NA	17	CASSQEAREGYNSPLHF	TGCGCCAGCAGCCAAGAGGCCCGGGAGGGGTATAATTCACCCCTCCACTTT
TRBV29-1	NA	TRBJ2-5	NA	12	CSVVRDLGEQYF	TGCAGCGTTGTACGGGACTTGGGAGAGCAGTACTTC
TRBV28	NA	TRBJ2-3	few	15	CASQFLPTHGDTQYF	TGTGCCAGTCAGTTTCTTCCGACTCACGGAGATACGCAGTATTTT
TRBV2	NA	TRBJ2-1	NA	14	CASSETTVLNEQFF	TGTGCCAGCAGTGAAACGACAGTTCTCAATGAGCAGTTCTTC
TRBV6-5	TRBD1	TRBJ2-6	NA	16	CASSYQPGTEIRVLTF	TGTGCCAGCAGTTACCAGCCCGGGACAGAAATCCGCGTCCTGACTTTC
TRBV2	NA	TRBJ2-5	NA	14	CASSESTGLKTQYF	TGTGCCAGCAGTGAATCCACAGGCCTCAAGACCCAGTACTTC
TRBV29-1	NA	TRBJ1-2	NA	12	CSVPLRFNGYTF	TGCAGCGTGCCGCTTCGATTTAATGGCTACACCTTC
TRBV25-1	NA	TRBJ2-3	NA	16	CASSAPGASEWDTQYF	TGTGCCAGCAGTGCTCCGGGGGCATCCGAGTGGGATACGCAGTATTTT
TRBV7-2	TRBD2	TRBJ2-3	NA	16	CASSSTSGGGTGTQYF	TGTGCCAGCAGCTCAACTAGCGGGGGAGGCACAGGTACGCAGTATTTT
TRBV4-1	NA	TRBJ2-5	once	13	CASSQIAEETQYF	TGCGCCAGCAGCCAGATAGCGGAAGAGACCCAGTACTTC
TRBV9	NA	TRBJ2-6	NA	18	CASSPGQGGRPGANVLTF	TGTGCCAGCAGCCCAGGACAGGGCGGGAGGCCTGGGGCCAACGTCCTGACTTTC
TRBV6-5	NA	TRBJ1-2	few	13	CASSPASLNGYTF	TGTGCCAGCAGCCCAGCTTCTCTGAATGGCTACACCTTC
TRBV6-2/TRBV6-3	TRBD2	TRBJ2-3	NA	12	CASRTSHDTQYF	TGTGCCAGCAGGACTAGCCACGATACGCAGTATTTT
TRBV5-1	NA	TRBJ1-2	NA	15	CASSLEGRTNYGYTF	TGCGCCAGCAGCTTGGAAGGCAGGACTAACTATGGCTACACCTTC
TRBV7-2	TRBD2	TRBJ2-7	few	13	CASSIGTSHEQYF	TGTGCCAGCAGCATCGGGACTAGCCACGAGCAGTACTTC
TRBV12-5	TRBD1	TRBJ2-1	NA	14	CASGSGQGTNEQFF	TGTGCTAGTGGTTCGGGACAGGGGACAAATGAGCAGTTCTTC
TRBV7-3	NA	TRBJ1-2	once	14	CASSLRQAGTVYTF	TGTGCCAGCAGCTTAAGACAGGCCGGAACCGTCTACACCTTC
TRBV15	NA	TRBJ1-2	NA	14	CATSRDGEFYGYTF	TGTGCCACCAGCAGAGATGGGGAGTTCTATGGCTACACCTTC
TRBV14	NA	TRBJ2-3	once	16	CASSHVGSRGTDTQYF	TGTGCCAGCAGCCATGTAGGGTCGAGAGGTACAGATACGCAGTATTTT
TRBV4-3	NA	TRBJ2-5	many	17	CASSHTESVTGRETQYF	TGCGCCAGCAGCCATACCGAGAGTGTCACTGGGCGGGAGACCCAGTACTTC
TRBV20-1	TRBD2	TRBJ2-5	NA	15	CSASALAGRPVTQYF	TGCAGTGCTAGTGCGTTAGCGGGGCGGCCGGTAACCCAGTACTTC
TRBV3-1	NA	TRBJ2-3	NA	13	CASSHVETDTQYF	TGTGCCAGCAGCCACGTAGAAACAGATACGCAGTATTTT
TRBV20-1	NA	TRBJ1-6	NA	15	CSARFGGRENSPLHF	TGCAGTGCTAGGTTTGGCGGCAGGGAGAATTCACCCCTCCACTTT
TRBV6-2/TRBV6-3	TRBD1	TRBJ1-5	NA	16	CASSYSQGSFNQPQHF	TGTGCCAGCAGTTACTCACAGGGGAGTTTCAATCAGCCCCAGCATTTT
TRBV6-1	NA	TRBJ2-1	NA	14	CASSGDSWGDEQFF	TGTGCCAGCAGTGGGGACAGCTGGGGGGATGAGCAGTTCTTC
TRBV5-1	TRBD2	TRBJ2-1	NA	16	CASSLGLAGGINEQFF	TGCGCCAGCAGCTTGGGACTAGCGGGGGGTATCAATGAGCAGTTCTTC
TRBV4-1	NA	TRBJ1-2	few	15	CASSQDRGFSYGYTF	TGCGCCAGCAGCCAAGACAGAGGGTTCTCCTATGGCTACACCTTC
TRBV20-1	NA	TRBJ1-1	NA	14	CSAREGSQDTEAFF	TGCAGTGCTAGAGAAGGCAGTCAAGACACTGAAGCTTTCTTT
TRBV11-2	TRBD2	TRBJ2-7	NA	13	CASSTSGGNEQYF	TGTGCCAGCAGCACTAGCGGGGGGAACGAGCAGTACTTC
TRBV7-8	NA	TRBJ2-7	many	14	CASSLGHRDYEQYF	TGTGCCAGCAGTTTAGGGCACCGGGACTACGAGCAGTACTTC